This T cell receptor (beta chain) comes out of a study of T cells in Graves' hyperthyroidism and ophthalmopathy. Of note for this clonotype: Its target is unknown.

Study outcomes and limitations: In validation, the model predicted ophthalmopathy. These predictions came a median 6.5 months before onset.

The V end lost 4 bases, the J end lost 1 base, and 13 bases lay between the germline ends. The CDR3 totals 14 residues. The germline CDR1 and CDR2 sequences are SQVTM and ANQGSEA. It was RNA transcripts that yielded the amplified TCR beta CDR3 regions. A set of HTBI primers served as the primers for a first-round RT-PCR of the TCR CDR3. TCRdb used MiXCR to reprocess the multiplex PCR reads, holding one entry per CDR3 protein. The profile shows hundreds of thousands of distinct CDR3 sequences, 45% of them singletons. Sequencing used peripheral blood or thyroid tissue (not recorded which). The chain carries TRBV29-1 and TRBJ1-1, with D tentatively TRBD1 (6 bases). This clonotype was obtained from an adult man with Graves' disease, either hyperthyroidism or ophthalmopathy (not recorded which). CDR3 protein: CSVGRGPSNTEAFF. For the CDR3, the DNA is TGCAGCGTTGGCAGGGGACCGTCGAACACTGAAGCTTTCTTT.